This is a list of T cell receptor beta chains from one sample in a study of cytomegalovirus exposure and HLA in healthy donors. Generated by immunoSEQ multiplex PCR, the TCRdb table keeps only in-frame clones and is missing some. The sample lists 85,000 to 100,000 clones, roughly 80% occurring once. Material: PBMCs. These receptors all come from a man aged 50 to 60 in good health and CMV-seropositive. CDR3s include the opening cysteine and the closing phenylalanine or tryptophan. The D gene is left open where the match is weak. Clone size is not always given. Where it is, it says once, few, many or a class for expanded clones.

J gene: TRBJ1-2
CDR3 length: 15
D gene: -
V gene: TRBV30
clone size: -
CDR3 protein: CAWMRGDRLNYGYTF
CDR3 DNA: TGTGCCTGGATGCGGGGGGACCGTCTTAACTATGGCTACACCTTC

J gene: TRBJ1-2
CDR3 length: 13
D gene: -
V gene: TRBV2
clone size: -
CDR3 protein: CASITIGGADYTF
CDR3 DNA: TGTGCCAGCATAACCATTGGGGGGGCAGACTACACCTTC

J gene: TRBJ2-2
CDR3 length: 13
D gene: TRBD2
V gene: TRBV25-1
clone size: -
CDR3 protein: CASRTSGPGELFF
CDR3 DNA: TGTGCCAGTCGAACTAGCGGGCCCGGGGAGCTGTTTTTT

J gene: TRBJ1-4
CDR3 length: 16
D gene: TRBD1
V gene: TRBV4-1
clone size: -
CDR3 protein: CASSQFPGQGNEKLFF
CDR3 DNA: TGCGCCAGCAGCCAGTTCCCGGGACAGGGTAATGAAAAACTGTTTTTT

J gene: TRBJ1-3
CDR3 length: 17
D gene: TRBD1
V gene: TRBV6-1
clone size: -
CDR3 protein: CASSETGTGFSGNTIYF
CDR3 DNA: TGTGCCAGCAGTGAAACCGGGACAGGCTTCTCTGGAAACACCATATATTTT

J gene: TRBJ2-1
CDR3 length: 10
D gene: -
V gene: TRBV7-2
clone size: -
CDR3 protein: CASSLNKQFF
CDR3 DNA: TGTGCCAGCAGCCTTAACAAGCAGTTCTTC

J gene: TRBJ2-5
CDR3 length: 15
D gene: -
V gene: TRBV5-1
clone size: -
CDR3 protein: CASSLDGQRQETQYF
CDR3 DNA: TGCGCCAGCAGCTTGGATGGACAGCGGCAAGAGACCCAGTACTTC

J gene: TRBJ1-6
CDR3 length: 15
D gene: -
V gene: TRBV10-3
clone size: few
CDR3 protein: CAISYGGENNSPLHF
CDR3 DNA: TGTGCCATCAGTTACGGAGGCGAAAATAATTCACCCCTCCACTTT

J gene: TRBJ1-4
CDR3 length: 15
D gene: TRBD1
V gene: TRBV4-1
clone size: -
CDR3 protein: CASSRTTGANEKLFF
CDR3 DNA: TGCGCCAGCAGCCGAACGACAGGGGCTAATGAAAAACTGTTTTTT

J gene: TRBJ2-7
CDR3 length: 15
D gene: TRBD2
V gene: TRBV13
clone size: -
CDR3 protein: CASNRGRAPFYEQYF
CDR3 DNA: TGTGCCAGCAACCGTGGGAGGGCCCCTTTTTACGAGCAGTACTTC

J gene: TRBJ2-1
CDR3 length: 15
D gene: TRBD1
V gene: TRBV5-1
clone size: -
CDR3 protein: CASRRQGASYNEQFF
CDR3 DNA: TGCGCCAGCAGACGACAGGGGGCATCCTACAATGAGCAGTTCTTC

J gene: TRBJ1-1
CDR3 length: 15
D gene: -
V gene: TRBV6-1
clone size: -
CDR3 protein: CASSEARDRGAEAFF
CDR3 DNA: TGTGCCAGCAGTGAAGCGCGGGACCGGGGAGCTGAAGCTTTCTTT

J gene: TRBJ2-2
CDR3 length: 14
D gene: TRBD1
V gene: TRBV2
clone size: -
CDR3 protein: CASRSGQGVGELFF
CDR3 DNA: TGTGCCAGCAGGTCGGGACAGGGGGTGGGGGAGCTGTTTTTT

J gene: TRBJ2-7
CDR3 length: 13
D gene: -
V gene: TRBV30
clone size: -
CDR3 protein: CAWALRGAYEQYF
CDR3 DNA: TGTGCCTGGGCGTTACGGGGAGCCTACGAGCAGTACTTC

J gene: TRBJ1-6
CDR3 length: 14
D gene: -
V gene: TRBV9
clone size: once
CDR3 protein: CASSVSHNNSPLHF
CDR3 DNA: TGTGCCAGCAGCGTCTCACACAATAATTCACCCCTCCACTTT

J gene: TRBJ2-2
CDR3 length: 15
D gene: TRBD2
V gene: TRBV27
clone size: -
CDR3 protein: CASTLLAPNTGELFF
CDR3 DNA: TGTGCCAGCACTCTACTAGCGCCCAACACCGGGGAGCTGTTTTTT

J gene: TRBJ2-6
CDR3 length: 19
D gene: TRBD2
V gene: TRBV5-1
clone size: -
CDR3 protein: CASSFSGGAIFTGANVLTF
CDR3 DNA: TGCGCCAGCAGCTTTAGCGGGGGGGCCATTTTTACTGGGGCCAACGTCCTGACTTTC

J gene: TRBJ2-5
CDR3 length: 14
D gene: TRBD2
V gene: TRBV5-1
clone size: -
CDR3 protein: CASRLTSGGETQYF
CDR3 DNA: TGCGCCAGCAGGCTGACTAGCGGGGGAGAGACCCAGTACTTC

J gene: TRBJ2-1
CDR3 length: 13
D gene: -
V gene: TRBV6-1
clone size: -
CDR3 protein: CASSVSGNNEQFF
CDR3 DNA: TGTGCCAGCAGTGTGTCGGGGAACAATGAGCAGTTCTTC

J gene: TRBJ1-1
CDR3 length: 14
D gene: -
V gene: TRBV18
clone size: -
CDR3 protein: CASSSSGGGTEAFF
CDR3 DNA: TGTGCCAGCTCATCCTCCGGCGGGGGCACTGAAGCTTTCTTT

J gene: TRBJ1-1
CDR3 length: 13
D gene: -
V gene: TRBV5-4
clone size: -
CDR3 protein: CASSLRGAVEAFF
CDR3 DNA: TGTGCCAGCAGCTTAAGGGGTGCAGTTGAAGCTTTCTTT

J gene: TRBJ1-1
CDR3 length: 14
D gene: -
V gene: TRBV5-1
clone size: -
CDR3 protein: CASSFFNGDTEAFF
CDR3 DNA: TGCGCCAGCAGCTTTTTTAACGGGGACACTGAAGCTTTCTTT

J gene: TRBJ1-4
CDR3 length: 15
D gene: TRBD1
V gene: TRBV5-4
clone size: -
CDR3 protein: CASKRGQVTNEKLFF
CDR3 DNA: TGTGCCAGCAAAAGGGGGCAGGTAACTAATGAAAAACTGTTTTTT

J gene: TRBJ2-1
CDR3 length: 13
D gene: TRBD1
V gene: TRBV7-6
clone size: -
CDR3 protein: CASSLATGVEQFF
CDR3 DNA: TGTGCCAGCAGCTTAGCGACAGGGGTTGAGCAGTTCTTC

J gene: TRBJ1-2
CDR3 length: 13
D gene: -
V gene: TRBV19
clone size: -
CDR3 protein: CASSIGRDYGYTF
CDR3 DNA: TGTGCCAGTAGTATCGGCAGGGACTATGGCTACACCTTC